This TCR beta chain emerged from a study of blood T cell repertoires in COVID-19. Deletions cut 6 bases from V and 0 bases from J, with 12 bases between. The CDR3 extends over 14 amino acids. CDR1 and CDR2 from the germline V gene are MNHEY and SMNVEV (reference sequence). The protocol was immunoSEQ multiplex PCR, while the TCRdb copy is restricted to in-frame clones and leaves out a portion. The data hold around 170,000 clones, with around 80% observed a single time. Individuals in the exposed group had encountered a COVID-19 case within 2 weeks preceding study entry. Sequenced sample: PBMCs or T cells enriched from blood (not recorded which). The receptor was derived from a man between 60 and 75 years old who had been exposed to COVID-19. The chain couples TRBV27 to TRBJ2-7; possibly TRBD1 for D (5 bases). The CDR3 protein is CASRIRQSSYEQYF. The CDR3 nucleotides are TGTGCCAGCAGAATTAGACAGAGCTCCTACGAGCAGTACTTC.